Listed below are T cell receptor beta chains from one sample, sequenced in a study of cytomegalovirus exposure and HLA in healthy donors. Here immunoSEQ multiplex PCR was the method, and the copy in TCRdb shows in-frame clones only, minus some. In the table there are about 200,000 clones, 75% to 85% of which are singletons. Material for sequencing was PBMCs. Receptors originate from a woman aged 45-65 years in good health and CMV-seronegative. Both conserved end residues are part of each CDR3. The D gene is left open where the match is weak. A row's size may be missing; if present it is once, few, many or a size class.

cdr3_length	j_call	v_call	d_call	clone_size	cdr3_aa	cdr3_nt
14	TRBJ1-6	TRBV6-5	TRBD1	-	CASSTTGDVTPLHF	TGTGCCAGCAGTACGACAGGGGATGTTACACCCCTCCACTTT
14	TRBJ1-4	TRBV5-1	-	-	CASSPSSTNEKLFF	TGCGCCAGCAGTCCGAGTTCAACTAATGAAAAACTGTTTTTT
15	TRBJ2-7	TRBV6-1	TRBD2	-	CASSEPSGTPYEQYF	TGTGCCAGCAGTGAACCCAGCGGGACGCCCTACGAGCAGTACTTC
15	TRBJ1-2	TRBV29-1	TRBD1	-	CSVLTPGQGANGYTF	TGCAGCGTTTTGACCCCGGGACAGGGGGCGAATGGCTACACCTTC
11	TRBJ2-7	TRBV29-1	-	-	CSGTDTYEQYF	TGCAGCGGGACAGACACCTACGAGCAGTACTTC
17	TRBJ2-2	TRBV27	TRBD2	-	CASSFELAGAGTGELFF	TGTGCCAGCAGTTTTGAACTAGCGGGAGCGGGCACCGGGGAGCTGTTTTTT
14	TRBJ2-5	TRBV5-1	-	-	CASSPRVDKETQYF	TGCGCCAGCAGCCCCCGGGTGGACAAAGAGACCCAGTACTTC
15	TRBJ1-2	TRBV28	-	-	CASSFPPAGDYGYTF	TGTGCCAGCAGTTTCCCCCCAGCCGGGGATTATGGCTACACCTTC
15	TRBJ2-3	TRBV25-1	TRBD1	-	CASSEGTGGADTQYF	TGTGCCAGCAGTGAGGGGACAGGGGGAGCAGATACGCAGTATTTT
13	TRBJ1-1	TRBV18	-	few	CASSTDRNTEAFF	TGTGCCAGCTCAACCGACAGAAACACTGAAGCTTTCTTT
17	TRBJ2-1	TRBV4-1	TRBD2	-	CASSRESSGSSYNEQFF	TGCGCCAGCAGCCGGGAGTCTAGCGGGAGCTCCTACAATGAGCAGTTCTTC
14	TRBJ1-5	TRBV25-1	-	-	CASSDSQGNQPQHF	TGTGCCAGCAGTGACAGCCAGGGAAATCAGCCCCAGCATTTT
12	TRBJ2-5	TRBV7-8	-	-	CASSLLGETQYF	TGTGCCAGCAGCCTACTAGGAGAGACCCAGTACTTC
12	TRBJ2-3	TRBV4-1	-	-	CASSQDLRVQYF	TGCGCCAGCAGCCAAGATCTGAGGGTGCAGTATTTT
16	TRBJ1-1	TRBV4-1	-	few	CASSQEKPRGWTEAFF	TGCGCCAGCAGCCAAGAAAAACCCAGGGGATGGACTGAAGCTTTCTTT
18	TRBJ2-1	TRBV18	TRBD2	-	CASSPRPLAGGIRNEQFF	TGTGCCAGCTCACCCCGCCCCCTAGCGGGAGGGATTCGGAATGAGCAGTTCTTC
15	TRBJ2-7	TRBV2	-	-	CASSIQGLQLYEQYF	TGTGCCAGCAGTATTCAGGGGCTTCAGCTCTACGAGCAGTACTTC
15	TRBJ2-7	TRBV18	-	-	CASSRSEAPAGEQYF	TGTGCCAGCTCACGCTCCGAGGCGCCGGCGGGGGAGCAGTACTTC
16	TRBJ2-3	TRBV6-5	-	-	CASSYSLYRATDTQYF	TGTGCCAGCAGTTACTCCCTGTACCGAGCCACAGATACGCAGTATTTT
16	TRBJ2-5	TRBV4-2	TRBD2	once	CASSQLSGRYQETQYF	TGTGCCAGCAGCCAACTTAGCGGGAGGTACCAAGAGACCCAGTACTTC
15	TRBJ1-1	TRBV5-8	TRBD1	-	CASSPGQALNTEAFF	TGTGCCAGCAGCCCGGGACAGGCCTTGAACACTGAAGCTTTCTTT
16	TRBJ2-2	TRBV5-1	-	-	CASSVHVLRNTGELFF	TGCGCCAGCAGCGTGCATGTTCTGAGGAACACCGGGGAGCTGTTTTTT
18	TRBJ2-1	TRBV7-3	TRBD2	-	CASSVVGGTRSSYNEQFF	TGTGCCAGCAGCGTAGTGGGGGGGACTAGGTCTTCCTACAATGAGCAGTTCTTC
14	TRBJ2-7	TRBV6-1	-	-	CASASGAGFYEQYF	TGTGCCAGCGCCTCTGGGGCGGGATTCTACGAGCAGTACTTC
15	TRBJ2-7	TRBV28	TRBD1	-	CASSPPTGGRYEQYF	TGTGCCAGCAGTCCCCCCACAGGGGGACGATACGAGCAGTACTTC
14	TRBJ2-4	TRBV30	TRBD1	-	CAWSPRAGGSIQYF	TGTGCCTGGTCTCCACGGGCAGGGGGTAGCATTCAGTACTTC
13	TRBJ2-5	TRBV15	-	once	CATSKQRLETQYF	TGTGCCACCAGCAAGCAGCGATTGGAGACCCAGTACTTC
14	TRBJ1-1	TRBV27	TRBD1	-	CASSRTGLNTEAFF	TGTGCCAGCAGCAGGACAGGACTGAACACTGAAGCTTTCTTT
15	TRBJ1-2	TRBV28	-	-	CASSLWEDRNYGYTF	TGTGCCAGCAGTTTATGGGAGGACAGAAACTATGGCTACACCTTC
15	TRBJ1-2	TRBV2	-	-	CASSEGQGLVYGYTF	TGTGCCAGCAGTGAGGGGCAGGGGTTGGTATATGGCTACACCTTC
18	TRBJ2-7	TRBV18	TRBD2	-	CASSPPGLGSGTTYEQYF	TGTGCCAGCTCACCACCGGGACTTGGTAGCGGGACAACCTACGAGCAGTACTTC